One and the same sample provided the 15 T cell receptor beta chains below, sequenced in a study of vaccination effects on CD4 cells after COVID-19. Generated by immunoSEQ multiplex PCR, the TCRdb table keeps only in-frame clones and is missing some. The repertoire holds approximately 76,000 clones, with 60% to 85% as singletons. Peptide-pool stimulation followed by sequencing identified expanded antigen-specific CD4+ clonotypes in the ViraFEST assay. Following 10 days of culture, CD4+ T cells were isolated. Vaccinated recipients, who were negative for nucleocapsid antibodies, had no history of SARS-CoV-2 infection. Their specific antigens are unknown. Source: CD4+ T cells from PBMCs cultured with SARS-CoV-2 spike peptides, taken before COVID-19 vaccination. The receptors shown here come from a human donor who received a COVID-19 vaccine.

The chain joins TRBV7-2 to TRBJ2-3; 10 nucleotides line up with TRBD2. V shed 5 bases and J 1 base; nucleotides not matched to a gene: 3. This CDR3 region has 15 residues. Germline assignment: CDR1 SGHTA and CDR2 FQGNSA. CDR3 sequence: CASSPLAGGTDTQYF. In DNA form, the CDR3 reads TGTGCCAGCAGCCCCCTAGCGGGGGGCACAGATACGCAGTATTTT.

V and J are TRBV7-9 and TRBJ2-5; 8 bases align to TRBD1. Germline V gene lookup returns CDR1 SEHNR and CDR2 FQNEAQ (reference sequence). The trim removed 4 bases at V and 1 base at J, leaving 11 bases unmatched. This CDR3 region has 17 residues. The CDR3 nucleotides read TGTGCCAGCAGCTCGCTCGACAGGGGCGGTATCCAAGAGACCCAGTACTTC. This encodes CASSSLDRGGIQETQYF.

This clone has only one observation. The chain uses TRBV4-1 and TRBJ2-1; D is unresolved. The length of the CDR3 is 14 residues. V lost 2 bases, J lost 4 bases, and 9 bases lay in between. Germline CDR1 and CDR2: MGHRA and YSYEKL. In DNA form, the CDR3 reads TGCGCCAGCAGCCAACAAAAGTTGTACAATGAGCAGTTCTTC. It yields the protein CASSQQKLYNEQFF.

The chain combines TRBV9 with TRBJ2-7; 9 positions agree with TRBD1. Germline V gene data show CDR1 as SGDLS and CDR2 as YYNGEE. Germline trimming cut 6 bases from V and 3 bases from J; bases unmatched to any gene: 10. The CDR3 contains 15 residues. The CDR3 protein is CASIDGQGSIYEQYV. CDR3 sequence (DNA): TGTGCCAGCATCGATGGACAGGGGTCCATCTACGAGCAGTACGTC.

The J gene is TRBJ1-1, the V gene TRBV6-5; D unresolved. Germline CDR1 and CDR2: MNHEY and SVGAGI. The CDR3 is 11 amino acids. V lost 11 bases and J lost 3, with 10 bases in between. The CDR3 bases are TGTGCCGGCACAAGGTACACTGAAGCTTTCTTT. Protein product: CAGTRYTEAFF.

J is TRBJ2-3 and V is TRBV2; either TRBD1 or TRBD2 may supply D (5 bases each). The CDR3 contains 14 residues. Germline V gene lookup returns CDR1 SNHLY and CDR2 FYNNEI. V lost 5 bases, J lost 2 bases, and 11 bases lay in between. CDR3 protein: CASSLQGDTDTQYF. Written as DNA, the CDR3 is TGTGCCAGCAGTCTCCAGGGAGACACAGATACGCAGTATTTT.

V gene TRBV15 combines with J gene TRBJ2-2; 11 bases agree with TRBD2. Trimming cost V 0 bases and J 7 bases; bases outside gene matches: 1. Germline V gene lookup returns CDR1 LNHNV and CDR2 YYDKDF (reference sequence). This CDR3 has 15 amino acids. For the CDR3, the DNA is TGTGCCACCAGCAGAGAACTAGCGGGGGTCGGGGAGCTGTTTTTT. It specifies CATSRELAGVGELFF.

The rearrangement joins TRBV9 to TRBJ2-5, with D tentatively TRBD2 (7 bases). Germline-derived CDR1 and CDR2 are SGDLS and YYNGEE. This CDR3 is 16 amino acids long. Trimming took off 2 bases at V and 4 bases at J, with 18 bases between the two ends. For the CDR3, the DNA is TGTGCCAGCAGCGTCACCGGGGGGCTCGGTGGAGAGACCCAGTACTTC. Protein: CASSVTGGLGGETQYF.

The chain couples TRBV2 to TRBJ2-1; TRBD1 aligns across 8 bases. Germline V gene lookup returns CDR1 SNHLY and CDR2 FYNNEI. V dropped 6 bases and J dropped 4; count of bases not matched to a gene: 8. The CDR3 spans 15 residues. The CDR3 sequence: CASRPGTGPYNEQFF. The CDR3 nucleotides read TGTGCCAGCAGACCCGGGACAGGTCCGTACAATGAGCAGTTCTTC.

The rearrangement links TRBV7-2 to TRBJ2-5; no clear D gene. V was pared by 4 bases and J by 1 base, with 7 bases between. Germline V gene sequence: CDR1 SGHTA, CDR2 FQGNSA. The CDR3 sequence is 13 residues long. The CDR3 DNA follows: TGTGCCAGCAGCTATTACACCCAAGAGACCCAGTACTTC. Translated, it gives CASSYYTQETQYF.

In DNA, the CDR3 is TGTGCCAGCAGCCCACCAGGGTCCCCGGAGACCCAGTACTTC. Amino acids: CASSPPGSPETQYF. This chain links TRBV5-4 with TRBJ2-5; a possible D gene is TRBD1 (5 bases). Looked up from germline, CDR1 is SGHNT and CDR2 is YYREEE (reference sequence). The CDR3 covers 14 residues. The V end was cut by 4 bases, the J end by 5 bases, with 15 bases between.

The chain recombines TRBV2 with TRBJ2-5; 9 nucleotides agree with TRBD2. The trim removed 6 bases at V and 2 bases at J, leaving 1 base unmatched. This CDR3 contains 13 residues. CDR1 is SNHLY and CDR2 is FYNNEI in the germline V gene. The chain's CDR3 is CASRTSGQETQYF. Here the CDR3 DNA reads TGTGCCAGCAGGACTAGCGGACAAGAGACCCAGTACTTC.

The gene calls are TRBV5-1 and TRBJ1-1; tentative D call: TRBD1 (5 bases). CDR1 and CDR2 (germline): SGHRS, YFSETQ. The CDR3 is made up of 14 amino acids. V lost 4 bases and J 6 bases, leaving 16 bases between the germline ends. The CDR3 protein is CASSLGTPGPEAFF. The CDR3 nucleotides are TGCGCCAGCAGCCTCGGGACTCCAGGGCCTGAAGCTTTCTTT.

In this sample, this clone turned up a few times. The rearrangement uses TRBV6-6 and TRBJ1-1; tentatively, D is TRBD1 (6 bases). The CDR3 length is 15 residues. Trimming pared 4 bases from V and 1 base from J, leaving 13 bases between. Germline loops: CDR1 MNHNY, CDR2 SVGAGI (reference sequence). The chain's CDR3 is CASSSTGTKNTEAFF. As DNA, the CDR3 is TGTGCCAGCAGTTCCACCGGGACAAAGAACACTGAAGCTTTCTTT.

The V and J genes are TRBV9 and TRBJ2-2; TRBD2 aligns across 10 bases. Trimming took 1 base from V and 6 from J; bases not matched to a gene: 6. Germline V CDR1 and CDR2: SGDLS, YYNGEE. CDR3 length equals 16 residues. The CDR3 nucleotides read TGTGCCAGCAGCGTATCCAGCGGGGGGGCTCCCGGGGAGCTGTTTTTT. Translated, it gives CASSVSSGGAPGELFF.